This section outlines one T cell receptor beta chain sequence together with its context. What it binds is not known. By quantitative 5'-RACE with molecular barcodes, the TCR beta libraries were made. TCRdb analysed the 5' RACE reads with MiXCR anew, one entry per CDR3 protein. Counted here are 230,000 or so distinct CDR3 sequences, 18% occurring once; the ten biggest clones make up approximately 32%. This record belongs to a study of CD8 T cells in ankylosing spondylitis. This CDR3 is built from 15 residues. Trimming took 4 bases from V and 3 from J; bases not matched to a gene: 4. Germline V gene lookup returns CDR1 MNHEY and CDR2 SVGEGT. General study findings and limits: According to the report, clones linked to the disease were significantly enriched in matched synovial fluid samples taken from ankylosing spondylitis patients. Disease-linked clones were found to be CD8+ and relatively rare in peripheral blood. Made up of roughly 8 highly homologous variants, a TCR beta motif appeared characteristic of ankylosing spondylitis blood.

Sequenced sample: blood, either unsorted or a sorted T cell fraction (not recorded which). The V gene is TRBV6-2 or TRBV6-3, the J gene TRBJ2-7; 12 nucleotides line up with TRBD1. The TCR originated in a male donor with ankylosing spondylitis or in good health (not recorded which). The CDR3 sequence is CASSSGTGGFYEQYF. The CDR3 nucleotides read TGTGCCAGCAGTTCCGGGACAGGGGGCTTCTACGAGCAGTACTTC.